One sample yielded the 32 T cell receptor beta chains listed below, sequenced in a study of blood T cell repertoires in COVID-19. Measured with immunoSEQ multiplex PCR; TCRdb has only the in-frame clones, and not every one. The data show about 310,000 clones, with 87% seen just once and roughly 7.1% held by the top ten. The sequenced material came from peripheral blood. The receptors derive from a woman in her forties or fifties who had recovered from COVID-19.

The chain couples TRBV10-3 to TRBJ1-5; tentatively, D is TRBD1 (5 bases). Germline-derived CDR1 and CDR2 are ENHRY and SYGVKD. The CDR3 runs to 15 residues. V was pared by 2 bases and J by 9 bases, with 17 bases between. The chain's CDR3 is CAISEGLGTRGPQHF. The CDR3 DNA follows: TGTGCCATCAGTGAGGGGTTAGGGACTAGGGGGCCCCAGCATTTT.

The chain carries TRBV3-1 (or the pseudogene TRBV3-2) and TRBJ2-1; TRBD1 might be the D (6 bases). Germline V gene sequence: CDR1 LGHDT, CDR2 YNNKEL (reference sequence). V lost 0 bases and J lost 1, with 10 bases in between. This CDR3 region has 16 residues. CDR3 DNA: TGTGCCAGCAGCCAAGAGTTCCAGGGGTCCTACAATGAGCAGTTCTTC. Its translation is CASSQEFQGSYNEQFF.

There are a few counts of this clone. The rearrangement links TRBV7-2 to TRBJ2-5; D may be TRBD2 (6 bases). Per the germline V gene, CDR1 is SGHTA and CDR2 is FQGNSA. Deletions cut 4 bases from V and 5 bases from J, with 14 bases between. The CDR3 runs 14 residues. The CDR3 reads CASSSPRREETQYF. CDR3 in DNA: TGTGCCAGCAGCTCCCCAAGGAGGGAGGAGACCCAGTACTTC.

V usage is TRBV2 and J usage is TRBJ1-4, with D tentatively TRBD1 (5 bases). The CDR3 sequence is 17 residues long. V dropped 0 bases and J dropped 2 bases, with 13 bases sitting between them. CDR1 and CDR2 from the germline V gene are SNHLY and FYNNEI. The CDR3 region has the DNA TGTGCCAGCAGTGAAGCGCTTCGGGGGTTTACTAATGAAAAACTGTTTTTT. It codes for CASSEALRGFTNEKLFF.

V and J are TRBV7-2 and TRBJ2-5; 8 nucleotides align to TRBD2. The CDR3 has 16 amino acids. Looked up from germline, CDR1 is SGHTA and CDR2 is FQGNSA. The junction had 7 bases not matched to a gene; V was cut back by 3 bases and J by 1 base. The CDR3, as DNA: TGTGCCAGCAGCTTTAATAGCGGGGCAAGCCAAGAGACCCAGTACTTC. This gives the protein CASSFNSGASQETQYF.

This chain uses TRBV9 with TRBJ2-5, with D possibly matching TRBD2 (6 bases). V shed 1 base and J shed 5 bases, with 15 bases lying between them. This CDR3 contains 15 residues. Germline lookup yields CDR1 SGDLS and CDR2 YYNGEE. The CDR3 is CASSVSSGEEETQYF. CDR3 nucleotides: TGTGCCAGCAGCGTATCGTCGGGAGAAGAGGAGACCCAGTACTTC.

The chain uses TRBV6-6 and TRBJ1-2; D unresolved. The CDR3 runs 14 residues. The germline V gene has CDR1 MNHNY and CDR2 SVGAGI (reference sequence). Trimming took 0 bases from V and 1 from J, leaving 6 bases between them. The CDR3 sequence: CASSYSEGNYGYTF. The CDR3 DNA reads TGTGCCAGCAGTTACTCGGAGGGTAACTATGGCTACACCTTC.

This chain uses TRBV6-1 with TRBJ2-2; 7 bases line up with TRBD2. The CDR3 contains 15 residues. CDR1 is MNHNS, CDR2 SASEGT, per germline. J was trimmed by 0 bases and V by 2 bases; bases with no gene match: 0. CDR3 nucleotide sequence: TGTGCCAGCAGTGAACTAGCGGCGAACACCGGGGAGCTGTTTTTT. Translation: CASSELAANTGELFF.

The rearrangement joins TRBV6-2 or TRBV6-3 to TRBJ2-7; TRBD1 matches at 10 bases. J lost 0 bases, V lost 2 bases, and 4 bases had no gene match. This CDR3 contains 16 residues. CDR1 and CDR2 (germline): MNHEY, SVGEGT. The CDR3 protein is CASSYTGQGSSYEQYF. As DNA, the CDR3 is TGTGCCAGCAGTTACACGGGACAGGGGAGCTCCTACGAGCAGTACTTC.

The CDR3 loop reads CASSQEGGNSPLHF. The DNA of the CDR3 is TGTGCCAGCAGCCAAGAGGGGGGAAATTCACCCCTCCACTTT. The rearrangement uses TRBV3-1 (or the pseudogene TRBV3-2) and TRBJ1-6; a weak D match, TRBD1 (5 bases). The CDR3 length is 14 residues. The V end lost 0 bases, the J end lost 7 bases, and 7 bases lay between the germline ends. From germline, CDR1 is LGHDT and CDR2 YNNKEL (reference sequence).

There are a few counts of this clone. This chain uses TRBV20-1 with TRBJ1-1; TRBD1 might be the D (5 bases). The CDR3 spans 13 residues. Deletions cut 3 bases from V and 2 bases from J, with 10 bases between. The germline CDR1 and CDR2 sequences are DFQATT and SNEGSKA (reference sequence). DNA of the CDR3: TGCAGTGCTAGTCCTGGGGCCAACACTGAAGCTTTCTTT. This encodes CSASPGANTEAFF.

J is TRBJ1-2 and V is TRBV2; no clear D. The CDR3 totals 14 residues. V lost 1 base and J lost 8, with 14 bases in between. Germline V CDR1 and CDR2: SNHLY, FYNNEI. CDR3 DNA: TGTGCCAGCAGTGAAGTGTACAACCCCCGAGGCTACACCTTC. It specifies CASSEVYNPRGYTF.

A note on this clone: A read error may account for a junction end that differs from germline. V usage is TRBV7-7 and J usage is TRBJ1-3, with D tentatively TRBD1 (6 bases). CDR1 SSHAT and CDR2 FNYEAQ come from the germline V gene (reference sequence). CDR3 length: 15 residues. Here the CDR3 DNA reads TGTGCTAGCAGCCCGAACCCAGGGGAAGGAAACACCATATATTTT. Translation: CASSPNPGEGNTIYF.

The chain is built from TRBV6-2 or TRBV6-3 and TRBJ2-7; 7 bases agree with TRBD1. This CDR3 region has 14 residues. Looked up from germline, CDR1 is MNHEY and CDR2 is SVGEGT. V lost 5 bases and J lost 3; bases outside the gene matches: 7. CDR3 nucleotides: TGTGCCAGCAGTACAAGGGACAGCCACTACGAGCAGTACTTC. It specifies CASSTRDSHYEQYF.

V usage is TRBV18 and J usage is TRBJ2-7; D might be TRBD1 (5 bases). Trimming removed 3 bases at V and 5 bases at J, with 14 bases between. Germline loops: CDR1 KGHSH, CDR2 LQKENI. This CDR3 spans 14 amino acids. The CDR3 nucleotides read TGTGCCAGCTCACCGACAGTGAATGGGGACGAGCAGTACTTC. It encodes CASSPTVNGDEQYF. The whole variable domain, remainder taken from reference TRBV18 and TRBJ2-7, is NAGVMQNPRHLVRRRGQEARLRCSPMKGHSHVYWYRQLPEEGLKFMVYLQKENIIDESGMPKERFSAEFPKEGPSILRIQQVVRGDSAAYFCASSPTVNGDEQYFGPGTRLTVT.

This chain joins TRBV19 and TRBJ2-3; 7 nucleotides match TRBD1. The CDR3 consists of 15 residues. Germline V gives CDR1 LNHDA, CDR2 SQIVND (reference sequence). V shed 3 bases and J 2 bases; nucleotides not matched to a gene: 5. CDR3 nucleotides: TGTGCCAGTAGTATGGGACAGCTTATCACAGATACGCAGTATTTT. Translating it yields CASSMGQLITDTQYF.

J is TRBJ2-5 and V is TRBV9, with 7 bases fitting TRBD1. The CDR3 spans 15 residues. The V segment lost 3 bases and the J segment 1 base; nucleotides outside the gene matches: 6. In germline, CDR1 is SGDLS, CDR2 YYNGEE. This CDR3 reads CASSATGTVQETQYF. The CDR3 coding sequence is TGTGCCAGCAGCGCTACCGGGACAGTCCAAGAGACCCAGTACTTC.

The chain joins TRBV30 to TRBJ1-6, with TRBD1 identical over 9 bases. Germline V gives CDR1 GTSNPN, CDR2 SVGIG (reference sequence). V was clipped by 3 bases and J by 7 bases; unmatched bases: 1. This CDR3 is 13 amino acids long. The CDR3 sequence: CAWSDRGNSPLHF. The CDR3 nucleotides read TGTGCCTGGAGCGACAGGGGGAATTCACCCCTCCACTTT.

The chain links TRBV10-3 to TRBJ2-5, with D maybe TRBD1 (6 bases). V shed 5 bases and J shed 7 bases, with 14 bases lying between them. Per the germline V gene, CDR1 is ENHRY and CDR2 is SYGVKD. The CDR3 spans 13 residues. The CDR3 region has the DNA TGTGCCATCAGTTCGACAGGTCCGGGGACCCAGTACTTC. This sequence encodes CAISSTGPGTQYF.

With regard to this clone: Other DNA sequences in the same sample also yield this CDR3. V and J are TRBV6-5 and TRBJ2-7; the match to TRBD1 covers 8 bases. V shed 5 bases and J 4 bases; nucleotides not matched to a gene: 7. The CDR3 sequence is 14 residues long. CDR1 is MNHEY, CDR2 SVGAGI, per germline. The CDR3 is CASSPGTGRYEQYF. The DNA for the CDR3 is TGTGCCAGCAGTCCCGGGACAGGACGGTACGAGCAGTACTTC.

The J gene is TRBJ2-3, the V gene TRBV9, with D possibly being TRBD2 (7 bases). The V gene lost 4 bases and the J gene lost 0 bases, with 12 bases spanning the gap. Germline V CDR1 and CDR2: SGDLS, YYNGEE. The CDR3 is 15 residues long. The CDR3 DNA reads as TGTGCCAGCAGCCCCAGCGGGACAAGCACAGATACGCAGTATTTT. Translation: CASSPSGTSTDTQYF.

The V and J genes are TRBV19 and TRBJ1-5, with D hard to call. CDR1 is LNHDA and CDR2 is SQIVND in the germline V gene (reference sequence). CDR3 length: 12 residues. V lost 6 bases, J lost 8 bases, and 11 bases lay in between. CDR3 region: CASSRPREPQHF. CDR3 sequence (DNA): TGTGCCAGTAGCCGCCCCCGGGAGCCCCAGCATTTT.

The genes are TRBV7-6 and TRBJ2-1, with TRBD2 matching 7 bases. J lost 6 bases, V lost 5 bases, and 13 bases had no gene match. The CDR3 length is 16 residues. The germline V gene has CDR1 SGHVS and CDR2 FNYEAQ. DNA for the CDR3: TGTGCCAGCAGCCTCGCTCCTAGCGGAGACCCCAATGAGCAGTTCTTC. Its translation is CASSLAPSGDPNEQFF.

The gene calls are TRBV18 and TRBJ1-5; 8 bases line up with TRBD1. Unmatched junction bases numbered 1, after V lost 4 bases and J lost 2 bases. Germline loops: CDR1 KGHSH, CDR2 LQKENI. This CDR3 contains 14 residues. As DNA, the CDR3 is TGTGCCAGCTCACGGGGACAGGGCAATCAGCCCCAGCATTTT. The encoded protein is CASSRGQGNQPQHF.

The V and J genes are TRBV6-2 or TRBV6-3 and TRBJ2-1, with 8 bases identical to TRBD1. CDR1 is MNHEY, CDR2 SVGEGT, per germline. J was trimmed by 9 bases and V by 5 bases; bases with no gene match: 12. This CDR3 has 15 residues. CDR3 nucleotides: TGTGCCAGCAGTCACGGACAGGGCCTGGGGATTGAGCAGTTCTTC. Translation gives CASSHGQGLGIEQFF.

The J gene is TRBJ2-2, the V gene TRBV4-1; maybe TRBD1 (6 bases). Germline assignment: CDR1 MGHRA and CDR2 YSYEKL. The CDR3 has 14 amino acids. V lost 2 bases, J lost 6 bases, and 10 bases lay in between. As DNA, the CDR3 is TGCGCCAGCAGCCAAAGGGGGTTGGCCGGGGAGCTGTTTTTT. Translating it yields CASSQRGLAGELFF.

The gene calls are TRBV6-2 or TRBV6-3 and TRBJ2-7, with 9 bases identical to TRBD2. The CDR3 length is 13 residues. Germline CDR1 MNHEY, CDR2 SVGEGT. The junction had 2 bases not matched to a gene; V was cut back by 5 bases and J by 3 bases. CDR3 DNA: TGTGCCAGCAGTAGCGGGAGGAACTACGAGCAGTACTTC. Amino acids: CASSSGRNYEQYF.

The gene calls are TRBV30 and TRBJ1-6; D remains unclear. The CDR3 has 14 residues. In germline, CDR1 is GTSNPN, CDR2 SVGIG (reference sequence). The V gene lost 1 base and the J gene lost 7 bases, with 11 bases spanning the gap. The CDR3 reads CAWSGENLNSPLHF. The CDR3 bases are TGTGCCTGGAGTGGAGAGAACCTGAATTCACCCCTCCACTTT.

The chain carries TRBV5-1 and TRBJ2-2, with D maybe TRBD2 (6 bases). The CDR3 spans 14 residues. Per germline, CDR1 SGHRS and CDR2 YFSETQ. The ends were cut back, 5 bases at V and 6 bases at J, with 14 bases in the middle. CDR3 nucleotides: TGCGCCAGCAGTCCAGACGGGGGATCCGGGGAGCTGTTTTTT. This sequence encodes CASSPDGGSGELFF. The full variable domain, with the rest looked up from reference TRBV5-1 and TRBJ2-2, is KAGVTQTPRYLIKTRGQQVTLSCSPISGHRSVSWYQQTPGQGLQFLFEYFSETQRNKGNFPGRFSGRQFSNSRSEMNVSTLELGDSALYLCASSPDGGSGELFFGEGSRLTVL.

The DNA for the CDR3 is TGTGCCAGCAACCCTTATAACAGGGGGAATCAGCCCCAGCATTTT. It translates to CASNPYNRGNQPQHF. The chain couples TRBV6-2 or TRBV6-3 to TRBJ1-5; 8 positions match TRBD1. The CDR3 is made up of 15 amino acids. The germline CDR1 and CDR2 sequences are MNHEY and SVGEGT. Trimming at V came to 7 bases and at J to 4 bases, leaving 9 bases not matched to a gene.

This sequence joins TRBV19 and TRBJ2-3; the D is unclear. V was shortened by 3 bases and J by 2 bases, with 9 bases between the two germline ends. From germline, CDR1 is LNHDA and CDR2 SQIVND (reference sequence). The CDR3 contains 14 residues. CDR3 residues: CASSIAAATDTQYF. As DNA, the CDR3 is TGTGCCAGTAGTATTGCGGCGGCCACAGATACGCAGTATTTT. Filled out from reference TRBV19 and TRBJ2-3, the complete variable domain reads DGGITQSPKYLFRKEGQNVTLSCEQNLNHDAMYWYRQDPGQGLRLIYYSQIVNDFQKGDIAEGYSVSREKKESFPLTVTSAQKNPTAFYLCASSIAAATDTQYFGPGTRLTVL.

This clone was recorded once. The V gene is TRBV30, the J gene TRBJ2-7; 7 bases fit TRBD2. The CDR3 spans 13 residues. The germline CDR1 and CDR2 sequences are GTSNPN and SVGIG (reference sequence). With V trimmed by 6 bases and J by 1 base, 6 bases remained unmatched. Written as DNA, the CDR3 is TGTGCCTGCCTCTGGCGGGAGTCCTACGAGCAGTACTTC. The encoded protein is CACLWRESYEQYF.